This T cell receptor (beta chain) was sequenced in a study of breast tumors, draining lymph nodes, adjacent tissues. General study results and limits: Tumor T cell lymph node origin was a supported hypothesis, not proven. Tumor TCR diversity was below lymph nodes but above nontumor tissue.

Many counts were recorded for this clonotype. The antigen is unknown. Germline CDR1 and CDR2: LGHDT and YNNKEL (reference sequence). CDR3 size: 17 residues. The V and J ends lost 0 bases and 11 bases respectively, with 23 bases between them. Samples came from axillary lymph nodes draining the breast cancer. TCRdb re-called the multiplex PCR reads with MiXCR, one entry per CDR3 protein. Of about 150,000 distinct CDR3 sequences detected, 20% to 25% appear once; the ten largest clones hold about 2.4%. This receptor was identified in a female donor with breast cancer. Some clones in this sample may be carry-over from other donors' samples. The sequencing sample was made of axillary lymph node tissue. The chain couples TRBV3-1 to TRBJ1-5, with D unclear. The CDR3 reads CASSQDPASSYPMAQHF. For the CDR3, the DNA is TGTGCCAGCAGCCAAGATCCTGCCAGCTCTTATCCCATGGCCCAGCATTTT.